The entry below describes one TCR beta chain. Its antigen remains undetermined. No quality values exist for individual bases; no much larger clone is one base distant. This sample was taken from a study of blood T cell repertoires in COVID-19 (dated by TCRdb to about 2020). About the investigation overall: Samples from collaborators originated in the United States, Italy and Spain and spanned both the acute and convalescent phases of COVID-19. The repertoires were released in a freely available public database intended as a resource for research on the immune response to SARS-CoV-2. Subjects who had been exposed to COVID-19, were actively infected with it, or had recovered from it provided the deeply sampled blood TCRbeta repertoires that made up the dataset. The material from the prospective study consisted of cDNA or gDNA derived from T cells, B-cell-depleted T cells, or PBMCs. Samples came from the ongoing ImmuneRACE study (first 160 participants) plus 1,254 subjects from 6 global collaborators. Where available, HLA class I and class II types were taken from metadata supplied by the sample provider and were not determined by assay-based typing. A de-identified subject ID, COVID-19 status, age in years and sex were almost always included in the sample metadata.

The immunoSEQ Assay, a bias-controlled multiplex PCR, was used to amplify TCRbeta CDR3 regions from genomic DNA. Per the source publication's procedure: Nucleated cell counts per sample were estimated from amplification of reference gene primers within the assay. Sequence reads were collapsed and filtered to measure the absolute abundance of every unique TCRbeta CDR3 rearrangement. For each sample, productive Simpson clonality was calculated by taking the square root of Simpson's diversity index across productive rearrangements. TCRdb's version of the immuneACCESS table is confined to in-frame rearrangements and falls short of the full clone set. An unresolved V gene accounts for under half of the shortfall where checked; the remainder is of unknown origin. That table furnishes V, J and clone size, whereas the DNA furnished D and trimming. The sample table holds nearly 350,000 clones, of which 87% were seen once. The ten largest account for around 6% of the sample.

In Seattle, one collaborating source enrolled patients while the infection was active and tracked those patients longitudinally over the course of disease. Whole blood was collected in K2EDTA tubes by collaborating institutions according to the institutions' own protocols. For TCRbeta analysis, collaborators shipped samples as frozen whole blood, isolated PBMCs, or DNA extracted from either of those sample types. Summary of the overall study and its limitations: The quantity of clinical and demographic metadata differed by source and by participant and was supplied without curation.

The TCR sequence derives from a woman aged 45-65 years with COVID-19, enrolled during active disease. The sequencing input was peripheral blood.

The nucleotides read TGTGCCACCAGCAGAACGAGGGACAGGGGCGAGCAGTACTTC. It encodes CATSRTRDRGEQYF. The rearranged chain carries TRBV15 and TRBJ2-7; the central 10 bases match TRBD1. CDR1 and CDR2 were assigned from the germline V gene (reference sequence) as LNHNV and YYDKDF. Trimming leaves V shorter by 2 bases and J shorter by 6 bases, with the junction holding 4 bases beyond the gene matches. The CDR3 spans 14 residues, from the cysteine through the phenylalanine. Only the CDR3 portion is preserved as DNA: 42 bases, with reading frame beginning at the first base.